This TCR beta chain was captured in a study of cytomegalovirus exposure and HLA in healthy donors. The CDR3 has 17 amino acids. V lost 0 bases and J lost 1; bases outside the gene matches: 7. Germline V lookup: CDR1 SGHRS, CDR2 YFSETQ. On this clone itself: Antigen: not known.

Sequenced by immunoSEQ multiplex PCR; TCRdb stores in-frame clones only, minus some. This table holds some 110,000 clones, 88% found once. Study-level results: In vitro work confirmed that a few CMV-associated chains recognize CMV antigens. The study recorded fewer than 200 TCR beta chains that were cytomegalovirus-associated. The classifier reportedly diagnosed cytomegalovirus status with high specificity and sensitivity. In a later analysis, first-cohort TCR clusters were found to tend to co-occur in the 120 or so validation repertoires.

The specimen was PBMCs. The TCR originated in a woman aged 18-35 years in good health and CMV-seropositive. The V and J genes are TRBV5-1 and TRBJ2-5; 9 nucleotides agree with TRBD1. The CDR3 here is CASSLGPETGGQETQYF. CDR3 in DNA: TGCGCCAGCAGCTTGGGTCCCGAGACAGGGGGCCAAGAGACCCAGTACTTC.